Listed below are T cell receptor beta chains from one sample, sequenced in a study of T cell repertoires in cytomegalovirus infection. These receptors are not linked to any known antigen. Each CDR3 protein is one row after TCRdb ran MiXCR on the reads. The sample lists 900,000 to 950,000 distinct CDR3 sequences, about a third seen once, with around 15% in the top ten. The sequences come from cultured CD8+ T cells from PBMCs, collected from culture after CMV antigen stimulation. Source of these receptors: a human donor in good health (CMV status not recorded). Some clones in this sample may be carry-over from other donors' samples. Each CDR3 is given with its conserved first and last residue. Each record gives: V gene, D gene, clone size, J gene, CDR3 DNA, CDR3 protein. The D gene is left open where the match is weak. Not every row has a clone size; where given, it reads once, few, many or a size class.

TRBV6-5	.	.	TRBJ1-1	TGTGCCAGCAGTCAAGTTGCGGACACTGAAGCTTTCTTT	CASSQVADTEAFF
TRBV6-1	TRBD1	few	TRBJ2-3	TGTGCCAGCCGGCATTTGGGACAGGGAACCTACTATAACACAGATACGCAGTATTTT	CASRHLGQGTYYNTDTQYF
TRBV6-5	.	.	TRBJ1-1	TGTGCCACCGGAGCGGTGGAAGCTTTCTTT	CATGAVEAFF
TRBV7-9	.	few	TRBJ1-5	TGTGCCAGCAGCTCAGTGGAGGGTGGGGGCAATCAGCCCCAGCATTTT	CASSSVEGGGNQPQHF
TRBV6-2/TRBV6-3	.	few	TRBJ2-3	TGTGCCAGCAGTTACTCGGATATTGATACGCAGTATTTT	CASSYSDIDTQYF
TRBV27	.	.	TRBJ2-3	TGTGCCAGCAGTTTGACTGGACAGGCTTTGGGGGGAAGCACAGATACGCAGTATTTT	CASSLTGQALGGSTDTQYF
TRBV2	.	.	TRBJ2-1	TGTGCCGGGGGGGAAGGGGGTGAGCAGTTCTTC	CAGGEGGEQFF
TRBV7-2	TRBD1	many	TRBJ1-2	TGTGCCAGCAGCTTTTGGGAGGGGGCGCCGGATGGCTACACCTTC	CASSFWEGAPDGYTF
TRBV11-2	.	.	TRBJ1-4	TGTGCCACCACCCAGGGTACTAATGAAAAACTGTTTTTT	CATTQGTNEKLFF
TRBV7-2	.	.	TRBJ2-1	TGTGCCAGCAGCTCGATCCAGGGGACGCCTTACAATGAGCAGTTCTTC	CASSSIQGTPYNEQFF
TRBV7-2	TRBD2	medium-sized	TRBJ2-5	TGTGCCAGCAGCTTGGGAGGAATAGACTGGGGGGGTGAGACCCAGTACTTC	CASSLGGIDWGGETQYF
TRBV6-2/TRBV6-3	.	.	TRBJ1-1	TGTGCCAGCAGTACTCGGACGAACACTGAAGCTTTCTTT	CASSTRTNTEAFF
TRBV12-3/TRBV12-4	.	many	TRBJ2-3	TGTGCCAGCAGGGCAGGGACAGATACGCAGTATTTT	CASRAGTDTQYF
TRBV12-3/TRBV12-4	.	many	TRBJ1-5	TGTGCCAGCAGTCTCCCGGGACTGAATCAGCCCCAGCATTTT	CASSLPGLNQPQHF
TRBV20-1	.	.	TRBJ1-2	TGCAGTGCCCAGGAATACTATGGCTACACCTTC	CSAQEYYGYTF